This TCR beta chain emerged from a study of blood T cell repertoires in COVID-19 (dated by TCRdb to 2019 to 2021). In the study overall: Samples covering the acute and convalescent phases of COVID-19 were provided by collaborators in the United States, Italy and Spain. The prospective study material was composed of cDNA or gDNA derived from T cells, B-cell-depleted T cells, or PBMCs. The dataset comprised deeply sampled blood TCRbeta repertoires from subjects exposed to, actively infected with, or recovered from COVID-19. The repertoires were released in a freely available public database meant as a resource for research on the immune response to SARS-CoV-2. The samples were drawn from the first 160 participants of the ongoing ImmuneRACE study and from some 1,300 subjects provided by 6 global collaborators. Sample metadata almost always included a de-identified subject ID, COVID-19 status, age in years and sex. HLA class I and class II types, where available, came from metadata supplied by the sample provider rather than from assay-based typing. The investigation overall reported the following: How much clinical and demographic metadata was included differed by source and by participant, and the metadata was provided uncurated.

TCRbeta CDR3 regions were amplified from genomic DNA by means of the immunoSEQ Assay, a bias-controlled multiplex PCR. Per the authors' processing: Nucleated cell counts per sample were estimated from amplification of reference gene primers within the assay. Sequence reads were collapsed and filtered to measure the absolute abundance of every unique TCRbeta CDR3 rearrangement. Productive Simpson clonality was computed per sample as the square root of Simpson's diversity index over productive rearrangements. TCRdb mirrors the immuneACCESS table, restricted to in-frame sequences. Some clones are absent from its copies; in checked studies, under half trace to an unresolved V gene, and the reason for the others is unknown. That table gives V, J and clone size, and the DNA gave D and trimming. Counted in this sample were some 70,000 clones; around 83% of them appeared once. The ten biggest clones cover roughly 41% of the sample.

Each collaborating institution followed its own protocols to collect whole blood in K2EDTA tubes. For TCRbeta analysis, collaborators shipped samples as frozen whole blood, isolated PBMCs, or DNA extracted from either of those sample types. Germline trimming: 1 base from V, 6 bases from J; junction bases outside gene matches: 6. The CDR3 contains 15 residues, cysteine and phenylalanine counted. CDR3 DNA only is kept here, 45 bases in frame from base 1. The germline V gene encodes CDR1 LNHDA and CDR2 SQIVND (reference sequence). As regards this clone: Its antigen is currently not known. Per-base quality was not reported, and no clone a single base away is much larger than it.

The chain was built from TRBV19 and TRBJ1-5, and 7 junction bases match TRBD1. Sequences were obtained from peripheral blood. This clonotype was obtained from an elderly man with acute or convalescent COVID-19. The CDR3 sequence is CASSIGQGGGQPQHF. The DNA is as follows: TGTGCCAGTAGTATAGGGCAAGGGGGCGGTCAGCCCCAGCATTTT.